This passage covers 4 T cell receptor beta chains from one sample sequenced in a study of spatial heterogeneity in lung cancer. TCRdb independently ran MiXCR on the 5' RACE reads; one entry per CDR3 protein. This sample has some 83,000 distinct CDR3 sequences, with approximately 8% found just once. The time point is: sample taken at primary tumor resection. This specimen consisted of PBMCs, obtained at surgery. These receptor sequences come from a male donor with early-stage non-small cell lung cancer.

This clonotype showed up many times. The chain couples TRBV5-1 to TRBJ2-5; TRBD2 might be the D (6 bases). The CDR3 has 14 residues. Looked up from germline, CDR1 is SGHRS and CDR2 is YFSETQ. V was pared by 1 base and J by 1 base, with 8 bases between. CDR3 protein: CASSLPGGQETQYF. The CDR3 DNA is TGCGCCAGCAGCTTGCCCGGGGGCCAAGAGACCCAGTACTTC.

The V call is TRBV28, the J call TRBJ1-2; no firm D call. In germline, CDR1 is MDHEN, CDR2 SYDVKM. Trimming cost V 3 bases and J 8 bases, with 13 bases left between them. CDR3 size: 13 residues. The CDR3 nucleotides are TGTGCCAGCAGTTTTCGGAGCGTAGGAGGCTACACCTTC. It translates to CASSFRSVGGYTF.

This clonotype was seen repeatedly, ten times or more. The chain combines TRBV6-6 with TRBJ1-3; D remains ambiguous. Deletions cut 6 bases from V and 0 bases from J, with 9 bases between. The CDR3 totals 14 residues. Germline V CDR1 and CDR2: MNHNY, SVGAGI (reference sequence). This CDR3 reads CASSPTISGNTIYF. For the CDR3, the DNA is TGTGCCAGCAGCCCGACTATCTCTGGAAACACCATATATTTT.

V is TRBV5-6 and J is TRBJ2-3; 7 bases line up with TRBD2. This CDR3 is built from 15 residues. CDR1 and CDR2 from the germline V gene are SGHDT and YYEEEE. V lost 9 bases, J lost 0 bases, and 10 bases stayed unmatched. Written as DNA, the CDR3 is TGTGCCACACGGGCGGGGGAACGCAGCACAGATACGCAGTATTTT. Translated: CATRAGERSTDTQYF.